This T cell receptor beta chain was recovered during a study of glioma-infiltrating T cells after dendritic cell vaccination. The CDR3 is 16 residues long. Looked up from germline, CDR1 is MGHRA and CDR2 is YSYEKL. Trimming stripped 4 bases from V and 5 bases from J, with 20 bases between. Input was approximately 2.1 ug genomic DNA, or all available if less. Assay used: immunoSEQ multiplex PCR; TCRdb lists only in-frame clones, some missing. The profile covers 80,000 to 100,000 clones, with 75% to 85% appearing a single time and 5.5% to 7% taken by the ten largest. Study-level points and caveats: TCR clonality showed no direct relationship with survival.

A word on this clone: No antigen is known for it.

This clonotype was sampled from a human donor with glioblastoma. The sample was blood, taken before dendritic cell vaccination. The chain is built from TRBV4-1 and TRBJ1-1; the D gene is possibly TRBD1 (6 bases). CDR3 nucleotide sequence: TGCGCCAGCAGCCTACGGACAGCACCCAAGGGGACTGAAGCTTTCTTT. This translates into CASSLRTAPKGTEAFF.